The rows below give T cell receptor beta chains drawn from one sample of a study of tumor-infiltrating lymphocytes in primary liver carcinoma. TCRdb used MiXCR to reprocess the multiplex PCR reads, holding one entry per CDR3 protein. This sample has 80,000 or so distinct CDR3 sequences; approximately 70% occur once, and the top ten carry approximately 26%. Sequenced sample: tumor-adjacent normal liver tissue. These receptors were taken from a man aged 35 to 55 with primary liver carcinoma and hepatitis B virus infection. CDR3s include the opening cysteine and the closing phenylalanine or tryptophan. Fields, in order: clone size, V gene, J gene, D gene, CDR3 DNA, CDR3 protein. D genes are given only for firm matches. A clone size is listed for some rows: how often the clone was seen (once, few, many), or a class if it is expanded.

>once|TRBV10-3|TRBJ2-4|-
TGTGCCATCAGTGAAGGGCCACTTAAGTACTTC
CAISEGPLKYF
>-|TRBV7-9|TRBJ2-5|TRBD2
TGTGCCTGCTGCTTGTGGACTAGCATTGTAGGGACCCAGTACTTC
CACCLWTSIVGTQYF
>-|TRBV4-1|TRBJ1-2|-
TGCACCAGCAGCCAAGATTCGGACCCTCTCTATGGCTACACCTTC
CTSSQDSDPLYGYTF
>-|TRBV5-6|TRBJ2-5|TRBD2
TGTGCCAGCGGAGCTAGCGGGAGGGATCAAGAGACCCAGTACTTC
CASGASGRDQETQYF
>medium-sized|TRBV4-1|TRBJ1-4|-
TGCGCCAGCAGCCAACACAGGGCGATTAATGAAAAACTGTTTTTT
CASSQHRAINEKLFF
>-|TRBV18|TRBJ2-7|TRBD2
TGTGTCAGCTCACCCCCCTCGATAGCGGGAGTAAGCGAGCAGTACTTC
CVSSPPSIAGVSEQYF
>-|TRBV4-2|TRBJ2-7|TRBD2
TGTGCCAGCAGCCAAGTATCCCTAGCGGGAGGGCTATTACGAAACTCCTACGAGCAGTACTTC
CASSQVSLAGGLLRNSYEQYF
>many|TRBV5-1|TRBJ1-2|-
TGCGCCAGCAGCTTGAGGGCAGGGAAAGGCTACACCTTC
CASSLRAGKGYTF
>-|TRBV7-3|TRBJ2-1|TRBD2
TGTGCCAGCAGCTTTAGCGGGTCTTCCTACGATGAGCAGTTCTTC
CASSFSGSSYDEQFF
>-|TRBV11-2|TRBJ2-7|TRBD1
TGTGCCAGCAGCATAGGGACAGCAGTCTACAAGCAGTACTTC
CASSIGTAVYKQYF
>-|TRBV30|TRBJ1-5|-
TGTGCCTGGAGTCCCATGGGGACTAGCAATCAGCCCCAGCATTTT
CAWSPMGTSNQPQHF
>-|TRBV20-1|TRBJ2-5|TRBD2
TGCAGTGCTAGGAACCCGTGGGCGGGAGGCTGGGAGACCCAGTACTTC
CSARNPWAGGWETQYF
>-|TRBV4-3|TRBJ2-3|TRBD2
TGCGCCAGCAGCCAACCTTCTTTCGGGACTAGCGTGAGTTACGGGGAAACAGATACGCATTATTTT
CASSQPSFGTSVSYGETDTHYF
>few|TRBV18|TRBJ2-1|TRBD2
TGTGCCAGCTCACCACCGGGGACTAGCGGGAGTGACAATGAGCAGTTCTTC
CASSPPGTSGSDNEQFF
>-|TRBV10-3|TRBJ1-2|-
TGTGCCATCAGTGAGGCCAGGAACTATGGCTACGCCTTC
CAISEARNYGYAF
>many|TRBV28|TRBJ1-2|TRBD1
TGTGCCAGCACCTCCCTAGGATCAGGGGGTGACTATGGCTACACCTTC
CASTSLGSGGDYGYTF
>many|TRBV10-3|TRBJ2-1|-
TGTGCCATCAGTGATGGGACTTACTACAATGAGCAGTTCTTC
CAISDGTYYNEQFF
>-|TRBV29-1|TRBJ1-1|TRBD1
TGCACCGGGGGACAGGAAGGCTATCAGAATACTGAAGCTTTCTTT
CTGGQEGYQNTEAFF
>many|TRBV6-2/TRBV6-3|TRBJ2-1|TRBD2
TGTGCCAGCAGTACAAGGACTAGCGGTGAAGAGCAGTTCTTC
CASSTRTSGEEQFF
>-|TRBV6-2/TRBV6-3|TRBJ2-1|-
TGTGCCAGCTGTTACGGGTCTTATAGCAGGGAGCAGCTCTTC
CASCYGSYSREQLF